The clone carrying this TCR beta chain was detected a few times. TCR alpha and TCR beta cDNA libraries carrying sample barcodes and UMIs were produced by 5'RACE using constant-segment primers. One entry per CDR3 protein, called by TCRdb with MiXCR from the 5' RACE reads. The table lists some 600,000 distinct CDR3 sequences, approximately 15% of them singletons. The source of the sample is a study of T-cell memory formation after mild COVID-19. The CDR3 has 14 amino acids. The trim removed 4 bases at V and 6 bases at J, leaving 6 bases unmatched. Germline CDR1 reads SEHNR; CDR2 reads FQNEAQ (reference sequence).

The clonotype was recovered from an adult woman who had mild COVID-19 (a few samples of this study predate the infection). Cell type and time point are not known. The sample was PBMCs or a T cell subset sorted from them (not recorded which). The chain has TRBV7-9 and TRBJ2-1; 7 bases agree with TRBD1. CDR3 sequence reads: CASSSTDRANEQFF. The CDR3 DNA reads TGTGCCAGCAGCTCAACAGACAGGGCCAATGAGCAGTTCTTC.